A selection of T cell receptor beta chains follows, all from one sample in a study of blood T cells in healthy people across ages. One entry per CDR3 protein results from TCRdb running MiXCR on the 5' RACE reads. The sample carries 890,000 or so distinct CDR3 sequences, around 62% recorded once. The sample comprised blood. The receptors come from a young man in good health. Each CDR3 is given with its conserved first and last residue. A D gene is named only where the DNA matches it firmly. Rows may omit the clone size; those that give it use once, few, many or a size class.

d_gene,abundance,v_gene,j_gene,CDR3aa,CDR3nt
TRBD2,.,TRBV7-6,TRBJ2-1,CASSLTSPYYNEQFF,TGTGCCAGCAGTTTGACTAGCCCATACTACAATGAGCAGTTCTTC
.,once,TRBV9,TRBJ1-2,CASSVAVTSNYGYTF,TGTGCCAGCAGCGTAGCTGTGACTTCTAACTATGGCTACACCTTC
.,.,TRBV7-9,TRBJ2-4,CASSPHATGRTSKNIQYF,TGTGCCAGCAGCCCCCACGCGACAGGGAGGACGAGCAAAAACATTCAGTACTTC
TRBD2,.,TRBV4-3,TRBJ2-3,CASSRETSEDTQYF,TGCGCCAGCAGCCGAGAGACTAGCGAAGATACGCAGTATTTT
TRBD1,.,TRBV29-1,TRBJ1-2,CSVTGGNYGYTF,TGCAGCGTGACAGGGGGCAACTATGGCTACACCTTC
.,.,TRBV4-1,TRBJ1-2,CASSQVSGLWGDGYTF,TGCGCCAGCAGCCAAGTCTCAGGGCTATGGGGAGATGGCTACACCTTC
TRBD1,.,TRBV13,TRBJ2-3,CASSLGDRVSDTQYF,TGTGCCAGCAGCTTAGGGGACAGGGTGTCAGATACGCAGTATTTT
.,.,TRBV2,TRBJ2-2,CASSEGYTGELFF,TGTGCCAGCAGTGAGGGGTACACCGGGGAGCTGTTTTTT
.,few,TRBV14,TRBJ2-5,CASSQGSMRGTETQYF,TGTGCCAGCAGCCAAGGAAGCATGAGGGGCACGGAGACCCAGTACTTC
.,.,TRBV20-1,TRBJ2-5,CSARGETAQETQYF,TGCAGTGCTAGAGGTGAAACAGCTCAAGAGACCCAGTACTTC
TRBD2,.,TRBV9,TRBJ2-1,CASSPGLAAYNEQFF,TGTGCCAGCAGCCCCGGACTAGCGGCTTACAATGAGCAGTTCTTC
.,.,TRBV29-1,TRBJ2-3,CSFFSSTDTQYF,TGCAGCTTCTTTTCTAGCACAGATACGCAGTATTTT
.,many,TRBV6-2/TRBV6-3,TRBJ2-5,CASSEQETQYF,TGTGCCAGCAGCGAGCAAGAGACCCAGTACTTC
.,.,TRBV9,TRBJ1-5,CASSVGPTGNQPQHF,TGTGCCAGCAGCGTAGGTCCAACAGGCAATCAGCCCCAGCATTTT
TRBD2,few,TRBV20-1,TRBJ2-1,CSASPVPGLAGGIISYNEQFF,TGCAGTGCGAGTCCAGTTCCGGGACTAGCGGGGGGTATTATCTCCTACAATGAGCAGTTCTTC
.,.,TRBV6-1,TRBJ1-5,CASSDDWTSNQPQHF,TGTGCCAGCAGTGATGACTGGACTAGCAATCAGCCCCAGCATTTT
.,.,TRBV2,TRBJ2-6,CASSRGQNVPGANVLTF,TGTGCCAGCAGTAGAGGACAGAACGTCCCTGGGGCCAACGTCCTGACTTTC
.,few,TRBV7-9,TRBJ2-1,CASSSAAGGYNEQFF,TGTGCCAGCAGCTCCGCAGCCGGGGGCTACAATGAGCAGTTCTTC
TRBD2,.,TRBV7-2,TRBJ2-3,CASSFPPPGLFTDTQYF,TGTGCCAGCAGCTTCCCCCCCCCGGGACTATTCACAGATACGCAGTATTTT
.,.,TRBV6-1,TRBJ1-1,CASTQGGGTGRTEAFF,TGTGCCAGCACCCAAGGAGGGGGAACCGGGAGGACTGAAGCTTTCTTT
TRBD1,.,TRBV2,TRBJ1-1,CASTRQGGTNAEAFF,TGTGCCAGCACAAGACAGGGGGGAACAAACGCTGAAGCTTTCTTT
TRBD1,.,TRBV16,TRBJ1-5,CASSRTSGTGNQPQHF,TGTGCCAGCAGCCGTACTAGTGGGACAGGCAATCAGCCCCAGCATTTT
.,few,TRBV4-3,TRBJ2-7,CASSLQAHQPYSYEQYF,TGCGCCAGCAGCCTTCAAGCGCACCAACCTTATTCCTACGAGCAGTACTTC
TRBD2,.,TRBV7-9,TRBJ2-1,CASSLVSERGNEQFF,TGTGCCAGCAGCTTAGTCTCCGAGCGGGGGAATGAGCAGTTCTTC
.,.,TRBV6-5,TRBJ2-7,CASWATATEQYF,TGTGCCAGCTGGGCGACTGCGACAGAGCAGTACTTC
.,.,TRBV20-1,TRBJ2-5,CSARDPAGYPQETQYF,TGCAGTGCTAGAGATCCGGCAGGGTACCCCCAAGAGACCCAGTACTTC
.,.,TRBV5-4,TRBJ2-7,CASSFLLRDGSYEQYF,TGTGCCAGCAGCTTCCTGCTTAGGGACGGCTCCTACGAGCAGTACTTC
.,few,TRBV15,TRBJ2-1,CATSGDSGYNEQFF,TGTGCCACCAGCGGAGACTCAGGTTACAATGAGCAGTTCTTC
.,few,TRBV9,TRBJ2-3,CASSVEGSSTDTQYF,TGTGCCAGCAGCGTAGAGGGTTCTAGCACAGATACGCAGTATTTT
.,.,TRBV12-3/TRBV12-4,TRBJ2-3,CASSSPWDGAEVQYF,TGTGCCAGCAGTTCCCCATGGGACGGGGCCGAGGTGCAGTATTTT
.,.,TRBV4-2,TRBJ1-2,CASSQDGTADYGYTF,TGTGCCAGCAGCCAAGACGGTACGGCGGACTATGGCTACACCTTC
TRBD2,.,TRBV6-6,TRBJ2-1,CASGAAGGPNEQFF,TGTGCCAGCGGGGCGGCGGGGGGGCCCAATGAGCAGTTCTTC
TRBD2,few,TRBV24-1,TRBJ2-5,CATSGTSGGETQYF,TGTGCCACCAGTGGCACTAGCGGGGGAGAGACCCAGTACTTC